The entry that follows covers one T cell receptor beta chain sequence. Sequencing used immunoSEQ multiplex PCR; TCRdb keeps in-frame clones, though not all of them. The table has 77,000 or so clones, 75% to 85% seen once; the top ten hold 0.79%. This sample was included in a study of T cell clones after liver transplantation. Across the whole study: Samples came from ITN030ST, which attempted immunosuppression withdrawal within 2 years of liver transplantation. Subjects received no induction therapy and standard immunosuppression until randomization at 12-24 months post-transplant. Samples came pre-transplant, pre-randomization before withdrawal, and post-randomization after withdrawal ended.

Germline CDR1 reads SGHRS; CDR2 reads YFSETQ. The CDR3 consists of 15 residues. Germline trimming cut 4 bases from V and 5 bases from J; bases unmatched to any gene: 8. The gene calls are TRBV5-1 and TRBJ2-7; TRBD2 matches at 11 bases. The receptor was derived from a human patient who received a liver transplant. Part of the T cells may come from the graft donor. The specimen was CD4+ T cells from blood, collected 12 months after liver transplant. The CDR3 sequence is CASSPPLAGVDEQYF. The CDR3 DNA is TGCGCCAGCAGCCCGCCACTAGCGGGAGTAGACGAGCAGTACTTC.